This T cell receptor beta chain is from a study of beta chain features in type 1 diabetes. The study, taken as a whole, reports: Sequencing of cDNA might inflate the share of cells that strongly express TCR. Within the patient group, naive, central memory and Treg TCRB repertoires appeared more similar to each other than within healthy donors.

Isolated RNA was reverse transcribed in full, so expressed TCRB transcripts were sequenced. Data came from immunoSEQ multiplex PCR; TCRdb stores just in-frame clones and leaves some out. The table shows 450,000 or so clones, with more than 9.5% occurring only once. V dropped 10 bases and J dropped 5 bases, with 12 bases sitting between them. The CDR3 spans 11 residues. Germline assignment: CDR1 MDHEN and CDR2 SYDVKM. Notes on this clone: Its antigen remains unknown.

Sequenced material: naive CD4+ T cells from blood. The chain carries TRBV28 and TRBJ2-7, with D perhaps TRBD1 (6 bases). The source of this sequence is a woman between 18 and 29 years old in good health. The CDR3 nucleotides read TGTGCCACGTCATCAGGGGACGAGCAGTACGTC. Encoded protein: CATSSGDEQYV.